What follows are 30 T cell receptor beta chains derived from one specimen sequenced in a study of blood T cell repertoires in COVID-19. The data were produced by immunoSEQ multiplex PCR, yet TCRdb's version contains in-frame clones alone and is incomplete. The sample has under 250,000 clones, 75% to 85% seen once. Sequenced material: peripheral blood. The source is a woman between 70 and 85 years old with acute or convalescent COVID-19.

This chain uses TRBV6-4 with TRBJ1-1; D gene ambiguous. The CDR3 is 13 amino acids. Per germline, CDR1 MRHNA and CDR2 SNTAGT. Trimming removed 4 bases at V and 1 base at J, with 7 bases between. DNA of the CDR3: TGTGCCAGCAGTGCAACGGGGAACACTGAAGCTTTCTTT. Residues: CASSATGNTEAFF.

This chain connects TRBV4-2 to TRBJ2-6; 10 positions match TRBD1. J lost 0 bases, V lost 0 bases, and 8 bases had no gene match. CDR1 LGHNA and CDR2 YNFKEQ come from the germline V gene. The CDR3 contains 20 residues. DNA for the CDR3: TGTGCCAGCAGCCAAGATTCGTTGGGACAGGGGTTCTCTGGGGCCAACGTCCTGACTTTC. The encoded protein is CASSQDSLGQGFSGANVLTF.

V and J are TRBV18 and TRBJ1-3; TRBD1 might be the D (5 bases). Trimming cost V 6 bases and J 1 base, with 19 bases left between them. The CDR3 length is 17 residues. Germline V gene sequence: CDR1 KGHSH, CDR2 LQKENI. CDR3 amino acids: CASSPRGGILSGNTIYF. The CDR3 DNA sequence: TGTGCCAGCTCCCCGCGTGGGGGGATCCTTTCTGGAAACACCATATATTTT. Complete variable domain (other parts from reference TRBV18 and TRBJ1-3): NAGVMQNPRHLVRRRGQEARLRCSPMKGHSHVYWYRQLPEEGLKFMVYLQKENIIDESGMPKERFSAEFPKEGPSILRIQQVVRGDSAAYFCASSPRGGILSGNTIYFGEGSWLTVV.

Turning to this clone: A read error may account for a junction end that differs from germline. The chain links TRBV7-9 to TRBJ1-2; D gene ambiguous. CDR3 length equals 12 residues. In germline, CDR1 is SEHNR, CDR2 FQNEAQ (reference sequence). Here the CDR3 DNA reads TGTGCCAGCAGCACCCCCCGCGGAGGTTCCCTTTTC. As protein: CASSTPRGGSLF.

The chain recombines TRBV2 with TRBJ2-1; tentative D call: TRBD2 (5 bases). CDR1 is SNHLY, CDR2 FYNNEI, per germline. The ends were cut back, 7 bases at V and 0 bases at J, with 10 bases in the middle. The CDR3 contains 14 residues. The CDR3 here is CASTQRSSYNEQFF. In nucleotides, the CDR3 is TGTGCCAGCACCCAGCGGAGCTCCTACAATGAGCAGTTCTTC.

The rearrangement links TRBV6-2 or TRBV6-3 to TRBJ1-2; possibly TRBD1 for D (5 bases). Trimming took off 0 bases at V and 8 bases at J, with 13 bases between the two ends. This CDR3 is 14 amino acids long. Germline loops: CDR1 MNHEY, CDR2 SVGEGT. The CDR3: CASSYSARVAGYTF. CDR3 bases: TGTGCCAGCAGTTACTCGGCCAGGGTGGCAGGCTACACCTTC.

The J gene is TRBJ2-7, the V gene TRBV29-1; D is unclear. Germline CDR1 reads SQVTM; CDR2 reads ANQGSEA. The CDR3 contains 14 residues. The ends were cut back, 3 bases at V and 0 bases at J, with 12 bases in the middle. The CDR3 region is CSVDHPLGSYEQYF. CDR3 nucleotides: TGCAGCGTTGACCATCCCCTAGGCTCCTACGAGCAGTACTTC.

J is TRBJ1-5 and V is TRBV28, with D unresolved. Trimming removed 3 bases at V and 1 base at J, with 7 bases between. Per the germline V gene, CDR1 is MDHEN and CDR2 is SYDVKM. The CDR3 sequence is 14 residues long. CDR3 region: CASSLRQSNQPQHF. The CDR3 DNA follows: TGTGCCAGCAGTTTGCGGCAGAGCAATCAGCCCCAGCATTTT.

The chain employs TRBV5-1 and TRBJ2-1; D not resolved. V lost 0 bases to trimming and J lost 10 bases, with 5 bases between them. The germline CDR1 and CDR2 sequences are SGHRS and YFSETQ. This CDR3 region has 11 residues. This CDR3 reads CASSLAREQFF. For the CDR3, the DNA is TGCGCCAGCAGCTTGGCCAGGGAGCAGTTCTTC.

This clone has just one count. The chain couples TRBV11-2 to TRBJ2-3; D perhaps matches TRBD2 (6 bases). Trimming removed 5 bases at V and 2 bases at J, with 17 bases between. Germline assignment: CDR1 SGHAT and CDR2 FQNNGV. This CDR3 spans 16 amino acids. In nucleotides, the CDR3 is TGTGCCAGCAGCCGTGGATTGGGGGGTAACACAGATACGCAGTATTTT. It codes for CASSRGLGGNTDTQYF. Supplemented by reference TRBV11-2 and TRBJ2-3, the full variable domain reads EAGVAQSPRYKIIEKRQSVAFWCNPISGHATLYWYQQILGQGPKLLIQFQNNGVVDDSQLPKDRFSAERLKGVDSTLKIQPAKLEDSAVYLCASSRGLGGNTDTQYFGPGTRLTVL.

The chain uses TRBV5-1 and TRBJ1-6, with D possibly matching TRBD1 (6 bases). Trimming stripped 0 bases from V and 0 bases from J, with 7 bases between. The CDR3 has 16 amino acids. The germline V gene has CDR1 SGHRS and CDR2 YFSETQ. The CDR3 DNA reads TGCGCCAGCAGCTTGGGGGACACCTCCTATAATTCACCCCTCCACTTT. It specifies CASSLGDTSYNSPLHF.

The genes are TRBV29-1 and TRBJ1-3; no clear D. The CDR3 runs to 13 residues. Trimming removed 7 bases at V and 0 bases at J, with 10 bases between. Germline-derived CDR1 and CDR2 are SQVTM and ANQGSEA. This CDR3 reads CSAVQNSGNTIYF. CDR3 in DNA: TGCAGCGCCGTACAAAACTCTGGAAACACCATATATTTT.

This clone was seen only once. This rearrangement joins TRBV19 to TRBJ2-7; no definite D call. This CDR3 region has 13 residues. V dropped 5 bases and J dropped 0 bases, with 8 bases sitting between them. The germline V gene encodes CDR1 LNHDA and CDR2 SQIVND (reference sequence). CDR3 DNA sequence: TGTGCCAGTAGTTATTCTGTCTCCTACGAGCAGTACTTC. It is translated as CASSYSVSYEQYF.

CDR3 sequence reads: CATSEGTGDLGTDTQYF. The CDR3 coding sequence is TGTGCCACCAGTGAGGGCACAGGGGATCTAGGCACAGATACGCAGTATTTT. The rearrangement joins TRBV24-1 to TRBJ2-3, with 7 bases lining up with TRBD1. CDR1 is KGHDR, CDR2 SFDVKD, per germline. Losses at the gene ends were 4 bases for V and 1 base for J; bases not matched to a gene: 10. The CDR3 has 17 amino acids.

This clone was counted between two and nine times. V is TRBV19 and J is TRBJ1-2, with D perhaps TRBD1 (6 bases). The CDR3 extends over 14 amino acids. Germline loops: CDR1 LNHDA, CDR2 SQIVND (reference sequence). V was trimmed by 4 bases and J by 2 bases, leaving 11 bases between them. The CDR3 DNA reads TGTGCCAGTAGTACCCTAACAGGGAACTATGGCTACACCTTC. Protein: CASSTLTGNYGYTF. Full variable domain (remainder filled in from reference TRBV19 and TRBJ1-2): DGGITQSPKYLFRKEGQNVTLSCEQNLNHDAMYWYRQDPGQGLRLIYYSQIVNDFQKGDIAEGYSVSREKKESFPLTVTSAQKNPTAFYLCASSTLTGNYGYTFGSGTRLTVV.

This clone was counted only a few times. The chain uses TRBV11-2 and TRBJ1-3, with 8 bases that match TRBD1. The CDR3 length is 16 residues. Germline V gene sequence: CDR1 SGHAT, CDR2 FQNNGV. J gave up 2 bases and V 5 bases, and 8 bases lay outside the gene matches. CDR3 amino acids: CASSRRQGIAGNTIYF. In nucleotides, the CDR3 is TGTGCCAGCAGCCGGAGACAGGGGATTGCTGGAAACACCATATATTTT.

CDR3 DNA sequence: TGTGCCAGCAGCCAGGGGGCTGTGAACACTGAAGCTTTCTTT. Amino acid sequence: CASSQGAVNTEAFF. The chain combines TRBV2 with TRBJ1-1; 8 bases fit TRBD1. Germline V gene data show CDR1 as SNHLY and CDR2 as FYNNEI. The CDR3 covers 14 residues. The V segment lost 6 bases and the J segment 0 bases; nucleotides outside the gene matches: 3.

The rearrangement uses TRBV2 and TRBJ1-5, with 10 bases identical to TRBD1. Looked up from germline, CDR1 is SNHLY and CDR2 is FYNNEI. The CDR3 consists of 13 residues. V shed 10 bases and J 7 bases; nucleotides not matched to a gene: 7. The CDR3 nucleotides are TGTGCCACTCGGGGACAGGGGATGCAGCCCCAGCATTTT. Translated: CATRGQGMQPQHF.

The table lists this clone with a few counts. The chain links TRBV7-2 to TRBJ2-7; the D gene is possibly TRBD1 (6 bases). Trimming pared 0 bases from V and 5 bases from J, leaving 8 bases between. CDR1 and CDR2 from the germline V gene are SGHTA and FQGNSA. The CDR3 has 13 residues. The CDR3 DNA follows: TGTGCCAGCAGCTTAGCGACAGGCCACGAGCAGTACTTC. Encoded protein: CASSLATGHEQYF. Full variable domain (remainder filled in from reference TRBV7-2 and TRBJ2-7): GAGVSQSPSNKVTEKGKDVELRCDPISGHTALYWYRQSLGQGLEFLIYFQGNSAPDKSGLPSDRFSAERTGGSVSTLTIQRTQQEDSAVYLCASSLATGHEQYFGPGTRLTVT.

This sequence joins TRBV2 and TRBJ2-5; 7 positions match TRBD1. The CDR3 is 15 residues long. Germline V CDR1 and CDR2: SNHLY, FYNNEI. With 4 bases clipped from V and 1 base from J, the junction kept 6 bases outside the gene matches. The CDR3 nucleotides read TGTGCCAGCAGTGGACAGGGAGTTTCCCAAGAGACCCAGTACTTC. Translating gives CASSGQGVSQETQYF.

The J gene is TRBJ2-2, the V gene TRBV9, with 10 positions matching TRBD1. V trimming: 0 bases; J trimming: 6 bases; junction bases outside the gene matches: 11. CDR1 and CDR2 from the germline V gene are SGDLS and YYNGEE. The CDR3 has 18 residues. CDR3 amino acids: CASSVASTGGGGSGELFF. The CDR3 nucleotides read TGTGCCAGCAGCGTAGCATCGACAGGGGGCGGAGGCTCCGGGGAGCTGTTTTTT.

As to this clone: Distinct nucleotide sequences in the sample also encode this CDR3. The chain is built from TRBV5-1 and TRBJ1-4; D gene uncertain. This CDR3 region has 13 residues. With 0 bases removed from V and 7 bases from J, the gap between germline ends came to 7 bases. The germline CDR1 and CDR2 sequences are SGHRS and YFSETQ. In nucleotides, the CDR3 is TGCGCCAGCAGCTTGGGCGAACGTGAAAAACTGTTTTTT. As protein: CASSLGEREKLFF.

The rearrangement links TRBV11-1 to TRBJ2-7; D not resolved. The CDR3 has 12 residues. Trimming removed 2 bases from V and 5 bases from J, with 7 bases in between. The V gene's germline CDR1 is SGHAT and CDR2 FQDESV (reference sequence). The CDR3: CASSLKTNEQYF. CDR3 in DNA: TGTGCCAGCAGCTTAAAGACAAACGAGCAGTACTTC.

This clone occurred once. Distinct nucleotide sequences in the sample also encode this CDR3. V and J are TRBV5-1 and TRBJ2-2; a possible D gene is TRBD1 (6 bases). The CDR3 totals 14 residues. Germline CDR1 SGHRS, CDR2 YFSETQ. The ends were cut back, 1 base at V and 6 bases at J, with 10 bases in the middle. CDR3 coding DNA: TGCGCCAGCAGCTTGCAGGGGTCGGCCGGGGAGCTGTTTTTT. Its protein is CASSLQGSAGELFF.

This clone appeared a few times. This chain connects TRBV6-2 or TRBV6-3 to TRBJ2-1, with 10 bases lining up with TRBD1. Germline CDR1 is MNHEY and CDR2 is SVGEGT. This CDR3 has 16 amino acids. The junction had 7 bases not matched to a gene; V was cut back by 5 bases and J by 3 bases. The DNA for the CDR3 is TGTGCCAGCAGTATCCCCTGGACAGGGGGCTACAATGAGCAGTTCTTC. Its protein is CASSIPWTGGYNEQFF.

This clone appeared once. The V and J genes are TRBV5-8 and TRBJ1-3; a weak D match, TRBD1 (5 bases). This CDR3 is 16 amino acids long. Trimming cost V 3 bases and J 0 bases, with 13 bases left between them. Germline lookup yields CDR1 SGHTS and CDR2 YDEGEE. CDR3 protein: CASSSGGAFSGNTIYF. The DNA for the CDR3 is TGTGCCAGCAGCTCCGGGGGAGCTTTCTCTGGAAACACCATATATTTT. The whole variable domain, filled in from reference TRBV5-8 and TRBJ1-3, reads EAGVTQSPTHLIKTRGQQATLRCSPISGHTSVYWYQQALGLGLQFLLWYDEGEERNRGNFPPRFSGRQFPNYSSELNVNALELEDSALYLCASSSGGAFSGNTIYFGEGSWLTVV.

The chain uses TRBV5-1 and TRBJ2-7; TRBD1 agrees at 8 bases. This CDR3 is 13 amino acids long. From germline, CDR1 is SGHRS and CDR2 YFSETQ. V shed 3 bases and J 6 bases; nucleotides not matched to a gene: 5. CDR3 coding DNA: TGCGCCAGCAGCTACGGGACAGGAGGCGAGCAGTACTTC. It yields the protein CASSYGTGGEQYF.

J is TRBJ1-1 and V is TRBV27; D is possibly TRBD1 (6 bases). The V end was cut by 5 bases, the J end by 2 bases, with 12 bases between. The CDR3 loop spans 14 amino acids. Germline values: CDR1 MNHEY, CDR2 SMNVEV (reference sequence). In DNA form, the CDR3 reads TGTGCCAGCAGTCGAATGACAGGTAACACTGAAGCTTTCTTT. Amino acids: CASSRMTGNTEAFF.

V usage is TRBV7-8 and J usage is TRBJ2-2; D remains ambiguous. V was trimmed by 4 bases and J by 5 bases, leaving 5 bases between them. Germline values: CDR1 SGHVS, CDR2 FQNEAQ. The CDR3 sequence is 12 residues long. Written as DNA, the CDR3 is TGTGCCAGCAGCTCCCGGACCGGGGAGCTGTTTTTT. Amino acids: CASSSRTGELFF.

Written as DNA, the CDR3 is TGTGCCAGCAGTTTATACGTCGGGGATAGCAATCAGCCCCAGCATTTT. It specifies CASSLYVGDSNQPQHF. The chain combines TRBV28 with TRBJ1-5; D gene unclear. Germline V lookup: CDR1 MDHEN, CDR2 SYDVKM. The CDR3 loop spans 16 amino acids. V lost 1 base and J lost 0, with 10 bases in between.